Presented here are 15 T cell receptor beta chains from one specimen sequenced in a study of T cell responses to AZD1222 COVID-19 vaccine. Repertoires were generated with immunoSEQ multiplex PCR, while TCRdb's copy carries only in-frame clones and drops some. Found here are about 120,000 clones, roughly nine tenths of them singletons; the top ten hold 2.4%. Here the sequenced sample was peripheral blood, taken on day 0 of AZD1222 vaccination. All receptors come from an adult in good health.

This rearrangement joins TRBV9 to TRBJ2-3; D is ambiguous. The germline V gene has CDR1 SGDLS and CDR2 YYNGEE. The CDR3 totals 11 residues. The V gene lost 0 bases and the J gene lost 6 bases, with 2 bases spanning the gap. CDR3 protein: CASSVADTQYF. DNA of the CDR3: TGTGCCAGCAGCGTAGCCGATACGCAGTATTTT.

The chain is built from TRBV2 and TRBJ1-2, with 7 bases fitting TRBD1. J gave up 7 bases and V 6 bases, and 14 bases lay outside the gene matches. The CDR3 consists of 15 residues. CDR1 and CDR2 from the germline V gene are SNHLY and FYNNEI. The CDR3 nucleotides read TGTGCCAGCAGCTCGCTAGGACAGGTCGGGGGTGGCTACACCTTC. Protein product: CASSSLGQVGGGYTF. Filled out from reference TRBV2 and TRBJ1-2, the complete variable domain reads EPEVTQTPSHQVTQMGQEVILRCVPISNHLYFYWYRQILGQKVEFLVSFYNNEISEKSEIFDDQFSVERPDGSNFTLKIRSTKLEDSAMYFCASSSLGQVGGGYTFGSGTRLTVV.

This clone was detected only a few times. The chain links TRBV11-2 to TRBJ1-6; a weak D match, TRBD1 (5 bases). The V gene lost 1 base and the J gene lost 2 bases, with 9 bases spanning the gap. The CDR3 covers 16 residues. CDR1 is SGHAT and CDR2 is FQNNGV in the germline V gene. CDR3 sequence: CASSLGGDPYNSPLHF. In nucleotides, the CDR3 is TGTGCCAGCAGCTTAGGGGGGGATCCCTATAATTCACCCCTCCACTTT.

This chain uses TRBV19 with TRBJ1-5; 12 bases fit TRBD1. After removal of 8 bases from V and 6 bases from J, the junction contained 11 bases not matched to a gene. Per the germline V gene, CDR1 is LNHDA and CDR2 is SQIVND (reference sequence). The length of the CDR3 is 16 residues. The CDR3 region is CASVLGTGGPGQPQHF. CDR3 DNA sequence: TGTGCCAGTGTCTTGGGGACAGGGGGCCCAGGTCAGCCCCAGCATTTT.

This chain links TRBV3-1 (or the pseudogene TRBV3-2) with TRBJ2-7, with D tentatively TRBD2 (6 bases). This CDR3 is 15 amino acids long. V lost 4 bases and J 3 bases, leaving 16 bases between the germline ends. The V gene's germline CDR1 is LGHDT and CDR2 YNNKEL (reference sequence). CDR3 protein: CASSPDPGLFYEQYF. The CDR3 nucleotides are TGTGCCAGCAGCCCCGACCCGGGACTTTTCTACGAGCAGTACTTC.

The V gene is TRBV5-1, the J gene TRBJ1-6; D unclear. Looked up from germline, CDR1 is SGHRS and CDR2 is YFSETQ. The CDR3 contains 16 residues. The ends were cut back, 0 bases at V and 6 bases at J, with 13 bases in the middle. For the CDR3, the DNA is TGCGCCAGCAGCTTGGCGTCGGCTCGACCTAATTCACCCCTCCACTTT. Translating gives CASSLASARPNSPLHF.

The chain has TRBV28 and TRBJ2-4; tentatively, D is TRBD1 (6 bases). Per the germline V gene, CDR1 is MDHEN and CDR2 is SYDVKM. This CDR3 comprises 16 residues. Trimming left V 5 bases short and J 3 bases short, with 17 bases between. CDR3 bases: TGTGCCAGCAGTCCCCAGGGCAGGGGAGTCAAAAACATTCAGTACTTC. Protein product: CASSPQGRGVKNIQYF.

The chain uses TRBV5-1 and TRBJ1-1; 8 nucleotides match TRBD1. The length of the CDR3 is 14 residues. Unmatched junction bases numbered 2, after V lost 0 bases and J lost 4 bases. Germline V CDR1 and CDR2: SGHRS, YFSETQ. The chain's CDR3 is CASSLGRGLTEAFF. CDR3 coding DNA: TGCGCCAGCAGCTTGGGCAGGGGGCTCACTGAAGCTTTCTTT.

The gene calls are TRBV27 and TRBJ1-1; D is possibly TRBD1 (6 bases). From germline, CDR1 is MNHEY and CDR2 SMNVEV (reference sequence). V dropped 2 bases and J dropped 0 bases, with 10 bases sitting between them. The CDR3 is made up of 15 amino acids. In DNA form, the CDR3 reads TGTGCCAGCAGTTTAGGGGGGCTGTTGAACACTGAAGCTTTCTTT. Translating gives CASSLGGLLNTEAFF.

This chain links TRBV5-3 with TRBJ1-5, with unresolved D. TRBV5-3 is treated as an ORF (open reading frame) with a function not yet certain. The CDR3 has 15 residues. Trimming stripped 0 bases from V and 6 bases from J, with 13 bases between. The CDR3 nucleotides are TGTGCCAGAAGCTTGGATCGGGGAGAAGGTCAGCCCCAGCATTTT. Its protein product is CARSLDRGEGQPQHF.

The CDR3 spells CSVEVQGRRNTEAFF. CDR3 coding DNA: TGCAGCGTTGAGGTACAGGGGCGTCGGAACACTGAAGCTTTCTTT. The chain links TRBV29-1 to TRBJ1-1, with 7 bases aligning to TRBD1. The CDR3 covers 15 residues. J was trimmed by 1 base and V by 3 bases; bases with no gene match: 8. Per germline, CDR1 SQVTM and CDR2 ANQGSEA. The full variable domain, in which reference TRBV29-1 and TRBJ1-1 provide the parts outside the CDR3, is SAVISQKPSRDICQRGTSLTIQCQVDSQVTMMFWYRQQPGQSLTLIATANQGSEATYESGFVIDKFPISRPNLTFSTLTVSNMSPEDSSIYLCSVEVQGRRNTEAFFGQGTRLTVV.

This chain joins TRBV30 and TRBJ1-1; no firm D call. V was clipped by 3 bases and J by 0 bases, with 2 bases between them. Per germline, CDR1 GTSNPN and CDR2 SVGIG (reference sequence). The CDR3 length is 11 residues. Here the CDR3 reads CAWRVNTEAFF. Here the CDR3 DNA reads TGTGCCTGGAGAGTGAACACTGAAGCTTTCTTT.

This chain joins TRBV28 and TRBJ1-1; 9 bases line up with TRBD1. The CDR3 consists of 14 residues. Germline CDR1 is MDHEN and CDR2 is SYDVKM. The J segment lost 6 bases and the V segment lost 6 bases, leaving 8 bases of the junction unmatched. The CDR3 DNA reads TGTGCCAGCAGAACTCCGGGACAGGGCTCTGAAGCTTTCTTT. This codes for CASRTPGQGSEAFF. The full variable domain, with the rest looked up from reference TRBV28 and TRBJ1-1, is DVKVTQSSRYLVKRTGEKVFLECVQDMDHENMFWYRQDPGLGLRLIYFSYDVKMKEKGDIPEGYSVSREKKERFSLILESASTNQTSMYLCASRTPGQGSEAFFGQGTRLTVV.

The chain's CDR3 is CASSLGSLDTQYF. The CDR3 coding sequence is TGCGCCAGCAGCTTGGGGAGCCTGGATACGCAGTATTTT. The V gene is TRBV5-1, the J gene TRBJ2-3; D is undetermined. The V gene's germline CDR1 is SGHRS and CDR2 YFSETQ. V lost 0 bases and J lost 6, with 8 bases in between. The CDR3 consists of 13 residues.

V is TRBV29-1 and J is TRBJ1-6; a possible D gene is TRBD1 (6 bases). CDR3 length equals 16 residues. Germline lookup yields CDR1 SQVTM and CDR2 ANQGSEA. The CDR3 DNA reads TGCAGGAGGGGGGGACTTCCGAGCTCCTATAATTCACCCCTCCACTTT. The encoded protein is CRRGGLPSSYNSPLHF.